The 17 T cell receptor beta chains reported below all come from one sample, sequenced in a study of T cell repertoires in cytomegalovirus infection. TCRdb passed the reads through MiXCR, listing each CDR3 protein once. The sample records around 530,000 distinct CDR3 sequences, around 27% being singletons. Sequencing used PBMCs. These TCRs come from a human donor in good health (CMV status not recorded). Some clones in this sample may be carry-over from other donors' samples.

The rearrangement uses TRBV6-5 and TRBJ2-3; D is undetermined. CDR1 MNHEY and CDR2 SVGAGI come from the germline V gene. V gave up 3 bases and J gave up 6 bases, with 13 bases separating them. CDR3 length: 14 residues. CDR3 sequence (DNA): TGTGCCAGCAGTTATACCGACCACTCCGATACGCAGTATTTT. It specifies CASSYTDHSDTQYF.

This clonotype was observed a few times. The chain joins TRBV29-1 to TRBJ1-3; D gene ambiguous. Trimming took 6 bases from V and 0 from J, leaving 9 bases between them. CDR1 SQVTM and CDR2 ANQGSEA come from the germline V gene. The length of the CDR3 is 13 residues. In DNA form, the CDR3 reads TGCAGCGTCCATTACAGCTCTGGAAACACCATATATTTT. This sequence encodes CSVHYSSGNTIYF.

Worth noting for this clonotype: A much larger clone lies one base from this, so it may be a read error. The chain couples TRBV10-3 to TRBJ2-5, with 10 bases aligning to TRBD2. The germline CDR1 and CDR2 sequences are ENHRY and SYGVKD. CDR3 length: 17 residues. The V gene end was trimmed by 6 bases and the J gene end by 4 bases; junction bases not matched to a gene: 14. CDR3 coding DNA: TGTGCCATCAGCGGAGGGCCTAGCGGGAGAACTGGAGAGACCCAGTACTTC. This encodes CAISGGPSGRTGETQYF.

The rearrangement joins TRBV28 to TRBJ2-5; 8 nucleotides agree with TRBD1. The V segment lost 10 bases and the J segment 1 base; nucleotides outside the gene matches: 8. The CDR3 runs to 14 residues. CDR1 and CDR2 (germline): MDHEN, SYDVKM. The DNA for the CDR3 is TGTGCCACACACACAACAGGGGGCCAAGAGACCCAGTACTTC. Translated: CATHTTGGQETQYF.

This clonotype was counted between two and nine times. The rearrangement joins TRBV4-1 to TRBJ2-2; 12 bases agree with TRBD2. The V and J ends lost 4 bases and 7 bases, in that order; junction bases with no gene match: 28. CDR1 and CDR2 (germline): MGHRA, YSYEKL. The CDR3 is 23 residues long. CDR3 residues: CASSPTPTGVLAGGQPRRGELFF. The CDR3 DNA follows: TGCGCCAGCAGCCCGACCCCGACCGGGGTACTAGCGGGAGGACAGCCTAGACGCGGGGAGCTGTTTTTT.

The V gene is TRBV2, the J gene TRBJ2-7; the match to TRBD2 covers 7 bases. This CDR3 contains 15 residues. In germline, CDR1 is SNHLY, CDR2 FYNNEI. The junction had 12 bases not matched to a gene; V was cut back by 6 bases and J by 4 bases. The CDR3, as DNA: TGTGCCAGCAGGGAAACGCGGGCGGGAGCGTACGAGCAGTACGTC. It specifies CASRETRAGAYEQYV.

This clonotype was observed a few times. This chain links TRBV5-4 with TRBJ1-2, with 7 bases matching TRBD1. CDR1 SGHNT and CDR2 YYREEE come from the germline V gene (reference sequence). The CDR3 runs 15 residues. V lost 2 bases and J lost 4; bases outside the gene matches: 8. CDR3 in DNA: TGTGCCAGCAGCTTCGGGGAGGGGGCTCTCTATGGCTACACCTTC. Protein sequence: CASSFGEGALYGYTF.

In its sample, this clonotype was seen many times. The gene calls are TRBV7-8 and TRBJ1-1; weak D call: TRBD1 (5 bases). The V end lost 1 base, the J end lost 7 bases, and 10 bases lay between the germline ends. CDR3 length equals 13 residues. The V gene's germline CDR1 is SGHVS and CDR2 FQNEAQ. CDR3: CASSLVGGFEAFF. The CDR3 DNA sequence: TGTGCCAGCAGCTTAGTTGGGGGGTTTGAAGCTTTCTTT.

This clonotype showed up many times. The rearrangement links TRBV7-2 to TRBJ1-4, with D hard to call. This CDR3 has 16 residues. V lost 1 base and J 4 bases, leaving 13 bases between the germline ends. Germline lookup yields CDR1 SGHTA and CDR2 FQGNSA. The DNA for the CDR3 is TGTGCCAGCAGCTTAGATTCGGCAGCCATTAATGAAAAACTGTTTTTT. Protein: CASSLDSAAINEKLFF.

This clonotype showed up many times. This chain connects TRBV19 to TRBJ2-1; TRBD2 aligns across 8 bases. V gave up 9 bases and J gave up 0 bases; unmatched junction bases: 7. CDR1 is LNHDA, CDR2 SQIVND, per germline (reference sequence). CDR3 length: 15 residues. CDR3 DNA sequence: TGTGCCAGCAGCACTAGCGGAAGCTCCTACAATGAGCAGTTCTTC. The encoded protein is CASSTSGSSYNEQFF.

As for this clonotype: A much larger clone lies one base from this, so it may be a read error. This is likely a read error, given that the CDR3 carries no conserved phenylalanine or tryptophan at its end. V gene TRBV7-2 combines with J gene TRBJ1-1; D might be TRBD1 (6 bases). Germline V gene lookup returns CDR1 SGHTA and CDR2 FQGNSA. This CDR3 has 14 residues. Trimming left V 3 bases short and J 5 bases short, with 13 bases between. The CDR3 here is CASSFDRLVTEAFV. CDR3 nucleotides: TGTGCCAGCAGCTTCGACAGGTTGGTAACTGAAGCTTTCGTT.

This clonotype was seen repeatedly, ten times or more. The chain has TRBV7-9 and TRBJ2-1, with TRBD2 matching 9 bases. The CDR3 spans 15 residues. Unmatched junction bases numbered 4, after V lost 5 bases and J lost 2 bases. CDR1 is SEHNR and CDR2 is FQNEAQ in the germline V gene (reference sequence). The CDR3 DNA sequence: TGTGCCAGCAGCCCCGGGACTAGCCCCTACAATGAGCAGTTCTTC. Residues: CASSPGTSPYNEQFF.

The V call is TRBV7-2, the J call TRBJ1-6; D call uncertain. The CDR3 contains 14 residues. Germline-derived CDR1 and CDR2 are SGHTA and FQGNSA. V dropped 0 bases and J dropped 7 bases, with 7 bases sitting between them. CDR3 sequence (DNA): TGTGCCAGCAGCTTAGCGGGCTTGAATTCACCCCTCCACTTT. Translating it yields CASSLAGLNSPLHF. The full variable domain, its missing parts supplied by reference TRBV7-2 and TRBJ1-6, is GAGVSQSPSNKVTEKGKDVELRCDPISGHTALYWYRQSLGQGLEFLIYFQGNSAPDKSGLPSDRFSAERTGGSVSTLTIQRTQQEDSAVYLCASSLAGLNSPLHFGNGTRLTVT.

This chain joins TRBV6-2 or TRBV6-3 and TRBJ2-1; 9 bases map to TRBD2. Germline CDR1 and CDR2: MNHEY and SVGEGT. CDR3 length equals 14 residues. J gave up 10 bases and V 0 bases, and 4 bases lay outside the gene matches. The CDR3 is CASSYSRLAGEQFF. As DNA, the CDR3 is TGTGCCAGCAGTTACTCCCGTCTAGCGGGAGAGCAGTTCTTC.

The chain has TRBV19 and TRBJ2-2, with TRBD2 identical over 8 bases. This CDR3 contains 15 residues. Germline V CDR1 and CDR2: LNHDA, SQIVND (reference sequence). The ends lost 10 bases at V and 0 bases at J; junction bases unmatched: 7. CDR3 amino acids: CATGGGDANTGELFF. CDR3 sequence (DNA): TGTGCCACCGGGGGGGGGGACGCGAACACCGGGGAGCTGTTTTTT. Combining the CDR3 with reference TRBV19 and TRBJ2-2 gives the whole variable domain DGGITQSPKYLFRKEGQNVTLSCEQNLNHDAMYWYRQDPGQGLRLIYYSQIVNDFQKGDIAEGYSVSREKKESFPLTVTSAQKNPTAFYLCATGGGDANTGELFFGEGSRLTVL.

This clonotype has more than one count but fewer than ten. The V gene is TRBV5-1, the J gene TRBJ2-7; the D gene is possibly TRBD2 (6 bases). The CDR3 has 14 residues. V was pared by 2 bases and J by 3 bases, with 12 bases between. Germline V CDR1 and CDR2: SGHRS, YFSETQ. CDR3 DNA sequence: TGCGCCAGCAGCTTTCGGGGGAGCAACTACGAGCAGTACTTC. Its protein is CASSFRGSNYEQYF. The full variable domain, rest sourced from reference TRBV5-1 and TRBJ2-7, is KAGVTQTPRYLIKTRGQQVTLSCSPISGHRSVSWYQQTPGQGLQFLFEYFSETQRNKGNFPGRFSGRQFSNSRSEMNVSTLELGDSALYLCASSFRGSNYEQYFGPGTRLTVT.

This clonotype has only a few counts. The chain couples TRBV6-2 or TRBV6-3 to TRBJ1-5; 7 nucleotides agree with TRBD1. The germline CDR1 and CDR2 sequences are MNHEY and SVGEGT. The CDR3 is 17 residues long. The V segment lost 6 bases and the J segment 0 bases; nucleotides outside the gene matches: 11. The DNA of the CDR3 is TGTGCCAGCAGACCCGGGACAGAACTGTATAGCAATCAGCCCCAGCATTTT. Translating gives CASRPGTELYSNQPQHF.